The 28 T cell receptor beta chains below all came from one sample that was sequenced in a study of T cell repertoires in cytomegalovirus infection. Their antigens are not known. TCRdb independently ran MiXCR on the reads; one entry per CDR3 protein. The profile covers nearly 700,000 distinct CDR3 sequences, with around 35% appearing a single time and 18% taken by the ten largest. The sample consisted of cultured PBMCs, taken from culture after CMV antigen stimulation. The receptors come from a human donor in good health (CMV status not recorded). Some clones in this sample may be carry-over from other donors' samples.

The chain carries TRBV9 and TRBJ2-2, with D possibly being TRBD2 (5 bases). The CDR3 contains 15 residues. Per germline, CDR1 SGDLS and CDR2 YYNGEE. V was clipped by 0 bases and J by 2 bases, with 8 bases between them. This CDR3 reads CASSVAGVNTGELFF. The DNA for the CDR3 is TGTGCCAGCAGCGTAGCCGGGGTAAACACCGGGGAGCTGTTTTTT.

The rearrangement joins TRBV6-2 or TRBV6-3 to TRBJ1-1; a possible D gene is TRBD1 (5 bases). Trimming shortened V by 2 bases and J by 4 bases, and 8 bases separated the two germline ends. The CDR3 loop spans 13 amino acids. CDR1 is MNHEY and CDR2 is SVGEGT in the germline V gene. CDR3 nucleotide sequence: TGTGCCAGCAGTTACGCCGGGGGCACTGAAGCTTTCTTT. Translation gives CASSYAGGTEAFF.

This clonotype has more than one count but fewer than ten. The chain employs TRBV7-9 and TRBJ2-1; D may be TRBD1 (5 bases). The germline V gene encodes CDR1 SEHNR and CDR2 FQNEAQ (reference sequence). The V gene lost 4 bases and the J gene lost 4 bases, with 17 bases spanning the gap. The CDR3 totals 16 residues. This CDR3 reads CASSSGYAGPYNEQFF. In DNA, the CDR3 is TGTGCCAGCAGCTCAGGGTACGCAGGGCCTTACAATGAGCAGTTCTTC. Using reference TRBV7-9 and TRBJ2-1 for the parts outside the CDR3, the full variable domain is DTGVSQNPRHKITKRGQNVTFRCDPISEHNRLYWYRQTLGQGPEFLTYFQNEAQLEKSRLLSDRFSAERPKGSFSTLEIQRTEQGDSAMYLCASSSGYAGPYNEQFFGPGTRLTVL.

J is TRBJ2-4 and V is TRBV19, with TRBD2 identical over 9 bases. The CDR3 has 13 residues. Trimming at V came to 4 bases and at J to 8 bases, leaving 3 bases not matched to a gene. CDR1 is LNHDA and CDR2 is SQIVND in the germline V gene (reference sequence). The CDR3 nucleotides are TGTGCCAGTAGTAGCGGGAGGGGAGACATTCAGTACTTC. Its translation: CASSSGRGDIQYF.

This clonotype occurred a few times. The J gene is TRBJ2-7, the V gene TRBV7-6; 8 bases are shared with TRBD1. This CDR3 comprises 13 residues. CDR1 is SGHVS and CDR2 is FNYEAQ in the germline V gene. The junction had 7 bases not matched to a gene; V was cut back by 5 bases and J by 7 bases. The CDR3 DNA sequence: TGTGCCAGCAGCCCGGGGACAGGATGGGAGCAGTACTTC. Translation gives CASSPGTGWEQYF.

The chain employs TRBV20-1 and TRBJ1-2, with D tentatively TRBD1 (5 bases). Trimming pared 1 base from V and 8 bases from J, leaving 14 bases between. Germline V gene lookup returns CDR1 DFQATT and CDR2 SNEGSKA (reference sequence). CDR3 length: 13 residues. The CDR3 spells CSARVQGRVGYTF. CDR3 in DNA: TGCAGTGCTAGAGTTCAGGGTAGAGTCGGCTACACCTTC.

Concerning this clonotype itself: A read error may account for a junction end that differs from germline. The gene calls are TRBV7-6 and TRBJ1-4; possibly TRBD1 for D (5 bases). There are 15 residues in the CDR3. CDR1 is SGHVS, CDR2 FNYEAQ, per germline. CDR3 sequence: CANSPSKGKNEKLFF. The CDR3 bases are TGTGCCAACAGCCCCTCCAAGGGGAAAAATGAAAAACTGTTTTTT.

There are a few counts of this clonotype. This chain links TRBV12-3 or TRBV12-4 with TRBJ1-2, with 7 positions matching TRBD1. CDR3 length: 13 residues. The ends lost 7 bases at V and 3 bases at J; junction bases unmatched: 5. DNA for the CDR3: TGTGCCAGCACCTTAGACAGGGACTATGGCTACACCTTC. Translated, it gives CASTLDRDYGYTF.

The rearrangement links TRBV7-2 to TRBJ1-5; D gene ambiguous. This CDR3 has 12 amino acids. V gave up 5 bases and J gave up 7 bases, with 9 bases separating them. Germline V gives CDR1 SGHTA, CDR2 FQGNSA. CDR3 amino acids: CASSPLDQPQHF. CDR3 bases: TGTGCCAGCAGCCCCCTTGACCAGCCCCAGCATTTT. Together with reference TRBV7-2 and TRBJ1-5, the CDR3 gives the full variable domain: GAGVSQSPSNKVTEKGKDVELRCDPISGHTALYWYRQSLGQGLEFLIYFQGNSAPDKSGLPSDRFSAERTGGSVSTLTIQRTQQEDSAVYLCASSPLDQPQHFGDGTRLSIL.

This clonotype was detected ten times or more. In DNA, the CDR3 is TGTGCCAGCAGCTTCGGTCACCAGCAGCCCCAGCATTTT. As protein: CASSFGHQQPQHF. The chain employs TRBV7-9 and TRBJ1-5; the D is unclear. CDR3 length equals 13 residues. Between the trimmed V and J ends, which lost 3 bases and 7 bases, there was a span of 10 bases. Per germline, CDR1 SEHNR and CDR2 FQNEAQ (reference sequence).

The rearrangement joins TRBV20-1 to TRBJ2-2, with D possibly matching TRBD2 (5 bases). CDR1 DFQATT and CDR2 SNEGSKA come from the germline V gene (reference sequence). The CDR3 consists of 14 residues. Trimming left V 2 bases short and J 0 bases short, with 7 bases between. This chain's CDR3 is CSARRAANTGELFF. The CDR3 DNA sequence: TGCAGTGCTAGAAGAGCGGCGAACACCGGGGAGCTGTTTTTT.

This chain joins TRBV7-3 and TRBJ2-1, with 7 nucleotides matching TRBD2. V was clipped by 8 bases and J by 8 bases; unmatched bases: 9. The CDR3 is made up of 13 amino acids. Germline assignment: CDR1 SGHTA and CDR2 FQGTGA. The DNA for the CDR3 is TGTGCCAGCGGGGGGAGGGTCTGGGATGAGCAGTTCTTC. It specifies CASGGRVWDEQFF.

The table lists this clonotype with many counts. The chain is built from TRBV7-2 and TRBJ1-1; D possibly corresponds to TRBD1 (6 bases). The germline V gene has CDR1 SGHTA and CDR2 FQGNSA. CDR3 length equals 14 residues. Between the trimmed V and J ends, which lost 2 bases and 6 bases, there was a span of 13 bases. As DNA, the CDR3 is TGTGCCAGCAGCTTACAACAGGGTTCCCCTGAAGCTTTCTTT. It encodes CASSLQQGSPEAFF. The full variable domain, its missing parts supplied by reference TRBV7-2 and TRBJ1-1, is GAGVSQSPSNKVTEKGKDVELRCDPISGHTALYWYRQSLGQGLEFLIYFQGNSAPDKSGLPSDRFSAERTGGSVSTLTIQRTQQEDSAVYLCASSLQQGSPEAFFGQGTRLTVV.

This clonotype showed up many times. V and J are TRBV4-1 and TRBJ1-3; D remains ambiguous. The CDR3 is 13 amino acids. The V end lost 0 bases, the J end lost 4 bases, and 4 bases lay between the germline ends. Looked up from germline, CDR1 is MGHRA and CDR2 is YSYEKL. CDR3 sequence reads: CASSQDSGNTIYF. DNA of the CDR3: TGCGCCAGCAGCCAAGATAGCGGAAACACCATATATTTT.

This chain joins TRBV20-1 and TRBJ1-6; no clear D. Trimming took 5 bases from V and 11 from J, leaving 10 bases between them. The germline V gene has CDR1 DFQATT and CDR2 SNEGSKA (reference sequence). There are 11 residues in the CDR3. CDR3 residues: CSASDPAPLHF. CDR3 nucleotides: TGCAGTGCTTCGGACCCGGCACCCCTCCACTTT.

Ten or more counts support this clonotype. This chain links TRBV7-2 with TRBJ1-6, with TRBD1 matching over 9 bases. V lost 5 bases to trimming and J lost 9 bases; unmatched junction nucleotides: 5. The germline V gene has CDR1 SGHTA and CDR2 FQGNSA. The CDR3 consists of 14 residues. The CDR3 DNA follows: TGTGCCAGCAGCCCCGGGACAGGGATTTCACCCCTCCACTTT. Translating it yields CASSPGTGISPLHF.

V gene TRBV6-5 combines with J gene TRBJ1-2; D possibly corresponds to TRBD1 (5 bases). Between the trimmed V and J ends, which lost 0 bases and 0 bases, there was a span of 8 bases. Germline lookup yields CDR1 MNHEY and CDR2 SVGAGI. This CDR3 has 15 residues. This chain's CDR3 is CASSYSQGTNYGYTF. The DNA for the CDR3 is TGTGCCAGCAGTTACTCGCAGGGTACTAACTATGGCTACACCTTC.

The V and J genes are TRBV2 and TRBJ2-4; tentatively, D is TRBD1 or TRBD2 (5 bases each). Per the germline V gene, CDR1 is SNHLY and CDR2 is FYNNEI. V was trimmed by 7 bases and J by 8 bases, leaving 15 bases between them. The CDR3 totals 13 residues. CDR3 region: CASTGQAGDIQYF. Here the CDR3 DNA reads TGTGCCAGCACGGGGCAAGCCGGAGACATTCAGTACTTC. The full variable domain, in which reference TRBV2 and TRBJ2-4 provide the parts outside the CDR3, is EPEVTQTPSHQVTQMGQEVILRCVPISNHLYFYWYRQILGQKVEFLVSFYNNEISEKSEIFDDQFSVERPDGSNFTLKIRSTKLEDSAMYFCASTGQAGDIQYFGAGTRLSVL.

This clonotype showed up just a few times. The CDR3 nucleotides read TGCAGTGCTTCCCGAGACAAATACAATGAGCAGTTCTTC. This codes for CSASRDKYNEQFF. V is TRBV20-1 and J is TRBJ2-1; D not resolved. The germline CDR1 and CDR2 sequences are DFQATT and SNEGSKA (reference sequence). The V end was cut by 5 bases, the J end by 4 bases, with 12 bases between. The CDR3 loop spans 13 amino acids.

This clonotype showed up many times. The chain employs TRBV11-2 and TRBJ2-3; TRBD2 might be the D (6 bases). The CDR3 sequence is 15 residues long. Germline lookup yields CDR1 SGHAT and CDR2 FQNNGV. Deletions cut 1 base from V and 0 bases from J, with 8 bases between. The CDR3 protein is CASSLGGISTDTQYF. The CDR3 region has the DNA TGTGCCAGCAGCTTAGGCGGGATCAGCACAGATACGCAGTATTTT.

The rearrangement uses TRBV5-3 and TRBJ1-6; D not certain. TRBV5-3 is an ORF; its function is uncertain. CDR3 length: 15 amino acids. Trimming shortened V by 8 bases and J by 6 bases, and 18 bases separated the two germline ends. The CDR3 loop reads CASSPSGSGNSPLHF. CDR3 nucleotides: TGTGCCAGCAGCCCCTCCGGGTCCGGTAATTCACCCCTCCACTTT.

The chain's CDR3 is CASSPIDRGRIYEQYF. Here the CDR3 DNA reads TGCGCCAGCAGCCCTATTGACAGGGGAAGAATTTACGAGCAGTACTTC. V is TRBV10-1 and J is TRBJ2-7; TRBD1 matches at 8 bases. The V gene end was trimmed by 6 bases and the J gene end by 4 bases; junction bases not matched to a gene: 14. The CDR3 is 16 residues long. Germline assignment: CDR1 WNHNN and CDR2 SYGVQD (reference sequence).

This chain links TRBV4-1 with TRBJ2-5; D gene unclear. Germline V gene sequence: CDR1 MGHRA, CDR2 YSYEKL. Trimming took off 1 base at V and 4 bases at J, with 7 bases between the two ends. The CDR3 extends over 13 amino acids. CDR3 DNA sequence: TGCGCCAGCAGCCAAGGCCACGGAGAGACCCAGTACTTC. It encodes CASSQGHGETQYF.

This clonotype was seen more than once but under ten times. The rearrangement joins TRBV7-2 to TRBJ2-7; 8 bases map to TRBD1. Germline assignment: CDR1 SGHTA and CDR2 FQGNSA. The CDR3 sequence is 14 residues long. The ends lost 1 base at V and 7 bases at J; junction bases unmatched: 6. This chain's CDR3 is CASSLGTGTWEQYF. CDR3 nucleotides: TGTGCCAGCAGCTTAGGGACAGGGACGTGGGAGCAGTACTTC.

In its sample, this clonotype was seen a few times. The chain combines TRBV7-2 with TRBJ2-1; possible D gene TRBD2, 6 bases. CDR3 size: 11 residues. Trimming shortened V by 7 bases and J by 9 bases, and 10 bases separated the two germline ends. The germline V gene has CDR1 SGHTA and CDR2 FQGNSA. The CDR3 reads CASTGGGEQFF. The CDR3 coding sequence is TGTGCCAGCACCGGGGGAGGTGAGCAGTTCTTC.

This clonotype appeared a few times. The CDR3 bases are TGTGCCAGCAGCGACAGGGGGCGGGGGGGCGCAATTGAAGATACGCAGTATTTT. It is translated as CASSDRGRGGAIEDTQYF. The chain links TRBV11-3 to TRBJ2-3; TRBD1 is a possible D gene (10 bases). Trimming stripped 5 bases from V and 5 bases from J, with 26 bases between. The germline V gene encodes CDR1 SGHNT and CDR2 YENEEA. The CDR3 contains 18 residues. The whole variable domain, filled in from reference TRBV11-3 and TRBJ2-3, reads EAGVVQSPRYKIIEKKQPVAFWCNPISGHNTLYWYLQNLGQGPELLIRYENEEAVDDSQLPKDRFSAERLKGVDSTLKIQPAELGDSAVYLCASSDRGRGGAIEDTQYFGPGTRLTVL.

This clonotype has a handful of counts. The J gene is TRBJ2-4, the V gene TRBV11-1; 7 bases line up with TRBD1. The junction had 4 bases not matched to a gene; V was cut back by 5 bases and J by 6 bases. CDR1 SGHAT and CDR2 FQDESV come from the germline V gene (reference sequence). The CDR3 spans 13 residues. CDR3 coding DNA: TGTGCCAGCAGCCCCCGGACAGGAAACATTCAGTACTTC. This gives the protein CASSPRTGNIQYF.

The chain employs TRBV4-3 and TRBJ2-1, with 14 bases that match TRBD2. The CDR3 covers 18 residues. CDR1 and CDR2 (germline): LGHNA, YSLEER. The J segment lost 6 bases and the V segment lost 4 bases, leaving 11 bases of the junction unmatched. The CDR3 loop is CASSLPRKTSGRANEQFF. In nucleotides, the CDR3 is TGCGCCAGCAGCCTCCCAAGGAAGACTAGCGGGAGGGCCAATGAGCAGTTCTTC.